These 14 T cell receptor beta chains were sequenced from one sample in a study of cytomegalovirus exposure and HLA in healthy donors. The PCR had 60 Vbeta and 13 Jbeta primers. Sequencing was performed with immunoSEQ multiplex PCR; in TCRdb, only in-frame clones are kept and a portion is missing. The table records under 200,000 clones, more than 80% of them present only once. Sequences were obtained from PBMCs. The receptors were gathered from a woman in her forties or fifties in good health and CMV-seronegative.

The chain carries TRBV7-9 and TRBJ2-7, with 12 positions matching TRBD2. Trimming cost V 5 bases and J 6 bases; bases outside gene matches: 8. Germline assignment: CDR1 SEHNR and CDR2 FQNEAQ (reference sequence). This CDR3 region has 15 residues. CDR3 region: CASSPDLAGGGEQYF. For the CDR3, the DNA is TGTGCCAGCAGCCCGGACCTAGCGGGAGGGGGCGAGCAGTACTTC.

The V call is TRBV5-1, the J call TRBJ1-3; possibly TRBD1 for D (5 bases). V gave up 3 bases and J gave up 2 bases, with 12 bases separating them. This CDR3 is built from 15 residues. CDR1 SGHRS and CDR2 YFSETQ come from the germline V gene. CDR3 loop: CASSSDPGTGNTIYF. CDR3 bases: TGCGCCAGCAGCTCTGATCCAGGGACTGGAAACACCATATATTTT.

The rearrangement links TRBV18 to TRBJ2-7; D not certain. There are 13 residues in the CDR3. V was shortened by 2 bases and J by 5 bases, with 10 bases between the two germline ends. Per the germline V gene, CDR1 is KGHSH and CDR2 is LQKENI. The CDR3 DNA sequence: TGTGCCAGCTCACCAAACACCTTGGACGAGCAGTACTTC. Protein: CASSPNTLDEQYF.

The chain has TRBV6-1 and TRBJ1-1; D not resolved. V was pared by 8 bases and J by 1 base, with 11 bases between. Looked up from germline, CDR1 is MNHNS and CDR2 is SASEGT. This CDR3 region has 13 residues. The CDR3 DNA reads TGTGCCAGCCTTATTCCGGGGAACACTGAAGCTTTCTTT. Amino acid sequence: CASLIPGNTEAFF.

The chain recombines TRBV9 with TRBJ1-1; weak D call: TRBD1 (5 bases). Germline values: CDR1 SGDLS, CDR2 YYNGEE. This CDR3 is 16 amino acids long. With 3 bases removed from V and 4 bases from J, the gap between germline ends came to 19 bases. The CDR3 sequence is CASSGGTGTGGTEAFF. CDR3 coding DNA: TGTGCCAGCAGCGGGGGGACCGGGACGGGGGGCACTGAAGCTTTCTTT.

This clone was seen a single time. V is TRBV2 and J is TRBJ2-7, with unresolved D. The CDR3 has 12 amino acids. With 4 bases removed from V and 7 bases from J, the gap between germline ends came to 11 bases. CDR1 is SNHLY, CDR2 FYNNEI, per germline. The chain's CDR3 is CASSAGSWEQYF. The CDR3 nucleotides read TGTGCCAGCAGTGCAGGCTCGTGGGAGCAGTACTTC.

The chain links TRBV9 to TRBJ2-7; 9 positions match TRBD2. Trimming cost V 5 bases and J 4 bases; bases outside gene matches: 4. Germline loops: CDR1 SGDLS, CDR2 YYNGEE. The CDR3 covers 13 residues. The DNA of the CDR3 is TGTGCCAGCAGTGGGGCGGGGGGGTACGAGCAGTACTTC. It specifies CASSGAGGYEQYF. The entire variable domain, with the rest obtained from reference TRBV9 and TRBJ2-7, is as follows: DSGVTQTPKHLITATGQRVTLRCSPRSGDLSVYWYQQSLDQGLQFLIQYYNGEERAKGNILERFSAQQFPDLHSELNLSSLELGDSALYFCASSGAGGYEQYFGPGTRLTVT.

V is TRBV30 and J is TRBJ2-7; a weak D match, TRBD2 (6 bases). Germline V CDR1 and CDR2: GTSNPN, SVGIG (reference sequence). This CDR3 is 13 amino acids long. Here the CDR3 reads CASAGKVSYEQYF. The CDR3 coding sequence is TGTGCTTCCGCGGGGAAAGTTTCCTACGAGCAGTACTTC.

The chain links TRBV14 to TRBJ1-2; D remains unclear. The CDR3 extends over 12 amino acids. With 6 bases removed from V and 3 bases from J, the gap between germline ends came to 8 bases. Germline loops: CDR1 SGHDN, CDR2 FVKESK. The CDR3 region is CASSAGYYGYTF. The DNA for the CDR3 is TGTGCCAGCAGTGCGGGGTACTATGGCTACACCTTC.

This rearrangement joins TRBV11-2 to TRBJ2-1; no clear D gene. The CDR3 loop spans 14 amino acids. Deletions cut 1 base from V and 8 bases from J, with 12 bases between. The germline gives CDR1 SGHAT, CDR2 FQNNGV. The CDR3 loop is CASSLVWLVDEQFF. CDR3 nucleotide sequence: TGTGCCAGCAGCTTAGTCTGGCTAGTTGATGAGCAGTTCTTC.

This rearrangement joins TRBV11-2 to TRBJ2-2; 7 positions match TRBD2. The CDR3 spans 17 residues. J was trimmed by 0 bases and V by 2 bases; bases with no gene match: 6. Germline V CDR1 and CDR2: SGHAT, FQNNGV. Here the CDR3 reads CASSLSGRGANTGELFF. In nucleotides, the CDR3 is TGTGCCAGCAGCTTATCCGGACGGGGGGCGAACACCGGGGAGCTGTTTTTT.

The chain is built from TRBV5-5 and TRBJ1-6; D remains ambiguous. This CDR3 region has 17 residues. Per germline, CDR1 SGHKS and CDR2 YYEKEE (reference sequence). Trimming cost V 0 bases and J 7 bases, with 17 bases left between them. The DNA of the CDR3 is TGTGCCAGCAGCTTGGCCTGGCAGACTGTGATCAATTCACCCCTCCACTTT. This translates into CASSLAWQTVINSPLHF.

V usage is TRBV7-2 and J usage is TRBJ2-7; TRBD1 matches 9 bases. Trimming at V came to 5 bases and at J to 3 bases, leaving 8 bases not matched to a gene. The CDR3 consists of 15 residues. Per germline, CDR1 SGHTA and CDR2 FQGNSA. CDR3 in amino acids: CASSRLRDRDYEQYF. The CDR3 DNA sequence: TGTGCCAGCAGCAGACTCCGGGACAGGGACTACGAGCAGTACTTC. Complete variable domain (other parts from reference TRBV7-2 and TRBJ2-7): GAGVSQSPSNKVTEKGKDVELRCDPISGHTALYWYRQSLGQGLEFLIYFQGNSAPDKSGLPSDRFSAERTGGSVSTLTIQRTQQEDSAVYLCASSRLRDRDYEQYFGPGTRLTVT.

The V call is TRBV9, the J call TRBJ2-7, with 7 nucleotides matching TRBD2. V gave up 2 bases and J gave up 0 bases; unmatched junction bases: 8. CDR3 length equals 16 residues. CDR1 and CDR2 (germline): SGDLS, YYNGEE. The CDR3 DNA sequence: TGTGCCAGCAGCGTTGGGACTACATCTAGCTCCTACGAGCAGTACTTC. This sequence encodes CASSVGTTSSSYEQYF.